Presented here are 17 T cell receptor beta chains from one specimen sequenced in a study of shared clonotypes between healthy human individuals. Generated by immunoSEQ multiplex PCR, the TCRdb table keeps only in-frame clones and is missing some. The table has around 1,000,000 clones, roughly 80% seen once. Sequences were obtained from memory CD4+ T cells from PBMCs. Stated subset: CD45RA-negative fraction. All receptors come from a man aged 18 to 30 in good health. Some clones in this sample may be carry-over from other donors' samples.

Only one count was recorded for this clone. The chain recombines TRBV2 with TRBJ2-7; no clear D. Trimming pared 8 bases from V and 4 bases from J, leaving 9 bases between. In germline, CDR1 is SNHLY, CDR2 FYNNEI. This CDR3 region has 11 residues. The chain's CDR3 is CASSWAYEQYF. DNA for the CDR3: TGTGCCAGCTCATGGGCTTACGAGCAGTACTTC.

Here the CDR3 reads CASSRTEQETQYF. The CDR3 DNA sequence: TGTGCCAGCAGTCGGACGGAGCAAGAGACCCAGTACTTC. The rearrangement joins TRBV6-5 to TRBJ2-5; D is uncertain. V dropped 5 bases and J dropped 2 bases, with 9 bases sitting between them. The CDR3 spans 13 residues. The germline gives CDR1 MNHEY, CDR2 SVGAGI.

The chain employs TRBV4-2 and TRBJ2-5; 7 positions agree with TRBD1. Losses at the gene ends were 0 bases for V and 3 bases for J; bases not matched to a gene: 16. This CDR3 is built from 19 residues. The V gene's germline CDR1 is LGHNA and CDR2 YNFKEQ. The CDR3 sequence: CASSQEEHRGRQVEETQYF. The CDR3 DNA sequence: TGTGCCAGCAGCCAAGAGGAACACAGGGGCCGCCAAGTTGAAGAGACCCAGTACTTC.

The genes are TRBV2 and TRBJ2-1; possibly TRBD1 for D (6 bases). V was pared by 5 bases and J by 7 bases, with 18 bases between. Per germline, CDR1 SNHLY and CDR2 FYNNEI. The CDR3 has 15 residues. CDR3 sequence: CASSSGTAQGNEQFF. The CDR3 DNA is TGTGCCAGCAGTTCCGGGACGGCTCAGGGGAATGAGCAGTTCTTC.

The CDR3 sequence: CASSYGTGPKRTF. CDR3 DNA: TGTGCCAGTAGTTACGGGACAGGCCCTAAGAGGACCTTC. The gene calls are TRBV19 and TRBJ1-2, with 8 bases matching TRBD1. Germline values: CDR1 LNHDA, CDR2 SQIVND (reference sequence). This CDR3 has 13 amino acids. Unmatched junction bases numbered 13, after V lost 5 bases and J lost 14 bases.

This chain joins TRBV10-3 and TRBJ1-5, with 9 bases aligning to TRBD1. This CDR3 contains 16 residues. In germline, CDR1 is ENHRY, CDR2 SYGVKD. Trimming removed 10 bases from V and 6 bases from J; junction bases left unmatched: 16. Here the CDR3 DNA reads TGTGCCACAAAAGAAACCGGGACAGGGCCCAGTCAGCCCCAGCATTTT. It translates to CATKETGTGPSQPQHF.

The chain couples TRBV2 to TRBJ2-3; 13 nucleotides agree with TRBD2. This CDR3 comprises 16 residues. The ends lost 6 bases at V and 4 bases at J; junction bases unmatched: 7. Germline V CDR1 and CDR2: SNHLY, FYNNEI. In DNA form, the CDR3 reads TGTGCCAGCAGCCGACTAGCGGGAGGAGGGGCAGATACGCAGTATTTT. This encodes CASSRLAGGGADTQYF.

V is TRBV7-2 and J is TRBJ2-2; D possibly corresponds to TRBD2 (6 bases). The CDR3 consists of 14 residues. Trimming pared 4 bases from V and 4 bases from J, leaving 10 bases between. From germline, CDR1 is SGHTA and CDR2 FQGNSA. This CDR3 is CASSSGLPTGELFF. The CDR3 nucleotides are TGTGCCAGCAGCTCTGGACTACCCACCGGGGAGCTGTTTTTT.

The CDR3 DNA sequence: TGTGCCAGCAGCTTAGACGCCGGGACTGTGACCTACAATGAGCAGTTCTTC. It is translated as CASSLDAGTVTYNEQFF. The gene calls are TRBV7-8 and TRBJ2-1; tentative D call: TRBD2 (6 bases). The V and J ends lost 1 base and 2 bases respectively, with 15 bases between them. The CDR3 extends over 17 amino acids. CDR1 and CDR2 (germline): SGHVS, FQNEAQ. The variable domain in full, completed from reference TRBV7-8 and TRBJ2-1, reads GAGVSQSPRYKVAKRGQDVALRCDPISGHVSLFWYQQALGQGPEFLTYFQNEAQLDKSGLPSDRFFAERPEGSVSTLKIQRTQQEDSAVYLCASSLDAGTVTYNEQFFGPGTRLTVL.

This clone was counted between two and nine times. This sequence joins TRBV7-3 and TRBJ2-2; D might be TRBD2 (6 bases). The CDR3 sequence is 16 residues long. Trimming stripped 2 bases from V and 6 bases from J, with 16 bases between. Germline CDR1 is SGHTA and CDR2 is FQGTGA. The CDR3 is CASSLYTGTSAGELFF. The CDR3 DNA is TGTGCCAGCAGCTTATACACGGGGACTTCGGCCGGGGAGCTGTTTTTT. The whole variable domain, remainder taken from reference TRBV7-3 and TRBJ2-2, is GAGVSQTPSNKVTEKGKYVELRCDPISGHTALYWYRQSLGQGPEFLIYFQGTGAADDSGLPNDRFFAVRPEGSVSTLKIQRTERGDSAVYLCASSLYTGTSAGELFFGEGSRLTVL.

This clone was observed a single time. The genes are TRBV7-9 and TRBJ2-3, with a possible D match to TRBD1 (6 bases). Germline V gene data show CDR1 as SEHNR and CDR2 as FQNEAQ (reference sequence). The V end lost 2 bases, the J end lost 3 bases, and 9 bases lay between the germline ends. The CDR3 runs 14 residues. The CDR3 DNA reads as TGTGCCAGCAGCTTATCAGGGGAAACAGATACGCAGTATTTT. This gives the protein CASSLSGETDTQYF.

J is TRBJ2-7 and V is TRBV7-2; TRBD2 agrees at 10 bases. With V trimmed by 4 bases and J by 3 bases, 6 bases remained unmatched. Germline V gene sequence: CDR1 SGHTA, CDR2 FQGNSA. This CDR3 region has 15 residues. CDR3 loop: CASSWLAGENYEQYF. The CDR3 DNA is TGTGCCAGCAGCTGGCTAGCGGGAGAGAACTACGAGCAGTACTTC.

The chain is built from TRBV5-4 and TRBJ2-7; D perhaps matches TRBD1 (5 bases). Trimming cost V 0 bases and J 6 bases, with 10 bases left between them. Germline loops: CDR1 SGHNT, CDR2 YYREEE (reference sequence). CDR3 length: 13 residues. The CDR3 region is CASSLVLGAEQYF. CDR3 bases: TGTGCCAGCAGCTTGGTCTTAGGGGCCGAGCAGTACTTC.

DNA of the CDR3: TGTGCCAGCAGCTTATGGTACAATGAGCAGTTCTTC. Translated: CASSLWYNEQFF. The rearrangement uses TRBV7-2 and TRBJ2-1; D is uncertain. Germline V lookup: CDR1 SGHTA, CDR2 FQGNSA. V was pared by 2 bases and J by 4 bases, with 3 bases between. This CDR3 contains 12 residues. Filled out from reference TRBV7-2 and TRBJ2-1, the complete variable domain reads GAGVSQSPSNKVTEKGKDVELRCDPISGHTALYWYRQSLGQGLEFLIYFQGNSAPDKSGLPSDRFSAERTGGSVSTLTIQRTQQEDSAVYLCASSLWYNEQFFGPGTRLTVL.

The chain has TRBV7-2 and TRBJ1-5; D is undetermined. Germline CDR1 reads SGHTA; CDR2 reads FQGNSA. The V end was cut by 0 bases, the J end by 9 bases, with 9 bases between. The CDR3 loop spans 13 amino acids. The CDR3, as DNA: TGTGCCAGCAGCTTAGCTACAACTTCGCCCCAGCATTTT. Protein product: CASSLATTSPQHF.

This clone was counted ten times or more. The J gene is TRBJ2-1, the V gene TRBV5-6; D is unclear. Germline CDR1 reads SGHDT; CDR2 reads YYEEEE. The germline V and J ends were trimmed by 1 base and 1 base, with 12 bases remaining between them. There are 16 residues in the CDR3. DNA for the CDR3: TGTGCCAGCAGCTTGTTCGGCTCGCAGTCCTACAATGAGCAGTTCTTC. Protein product: CASSLFGSQSYNEQFF. Full variable domain (missing parts from reference TRBV5-6 and TRBJ2-1): DAGVTQSPTHLIKTRGQQVTLRCSPKSGHDTVSWYQQALGQGPQFIFQYYEEEERQRGNFPDRFSGHQFPNYSSELNVNALLLGDSALYLCASSLFGSQSYNEQFFGPGTRLTVL.

The sample holds one count of this clone. The chain recombines TRBV28 with TRBJ1-3; 7 bases line up with TRBD1. Losses at the gene ends were 3 bases for V and 4 bases for J; bases not matched to a gene: 9. The CDR3 has 16 residues. Germline loops: CDR1 MDHEN, CDR2 SYDVKM. This CDR3 is CASSLRLGTAGNTIYF. The CDR3 region has the DNA TGTGCCAGCAGTTTGCGCCTCGGGACAGCCGGAAACACCATATATTTT.